This TCR beta chain was sequenced during a study of blood T cell repertoires in COVID-19. The wider study: Some COVID-19 samples were acute and others convalescent; all came from the United States, Italy and Spain. T cells, B-cell-depleted T cells, or PBMCs provided the cDNA or gDNA that served as material.

In the source study's methods: Amplification of reference gene primers was used by the study to estimate nucleated cell counts. The table came from immunoSEQ multiplex PCR; TCRdb's copy has only in-frame clones and leaves some out. D and trimming come from the DNA, and the V and J calls and clone size come from that table. The profile shows around 60,000 clones, 65% to 90% of them singletons. Source material: peripheral blood. The receptor comes from a man aged 45 to 65 with COVID-19, enrolled during active disease.

CDR3 loop: CASSFFVRGIGNEQFF. CDR3 bases: TGTGCCAGCAGCTTTTTCGTCAGGGGAATAGGGAATGAGCAGTTCTTC. V usage is TRBV7-9 and J usage is TRBJ2-1; D possibly corresponds to TRBD1 (6 bases). V was cut by 3 bases and J by 7 bases, with 19 bases left in between. The CDR3 is made up of 16 amino acids. Germline CDR1 SEHNR, CDR2 FQNEAQ (reference sequence).